Here is one T cell receptor beta chain with its context. Each CDR3 protein is one row after TCRdb ran MiXCR on the 5' RACE reads. The sample includes about 66,000 distinct CDR3 sequences, around 6.5% seen only once; the top ten take approximately 5%. These data originate in a study of CD8 T cells in ankylosing spondylitis. This CDR3 is built from 14 residues. Trimming at V came to 5 bases and at J to 4 bases, leaving 2 bases not matched to a gene. Looked up from germline, CDR1 is KGHSH and CDR2 is LQKENI. The TCR sequence derives from a male donor with ankylosing spondylitis. The specimen was synovial fluid, either unsorted or a sorted T cell fraction (not recorded which). The rearrangement joins TRBV18 to TRBJ2-7, with 13 bases lining up with TRBD2. CDR3 sequence reads: CASSTTSGRYEQYF. The CDR3 nucleotides are TGTGCCAGCTCAACGACTAGCGGGAGGTACGAGCAGTACTTC.